These 12 T cell receptor beta chains share one sample of origin, sequenced in a study of T cells in Graves' hyperthyroidism and ophthalmopathy. TCR beta CDR3 regions were amplified from RNA. First-round RT-PCR with HTBI primers amplified the TCR CDR3 region. MiXCR, run by TCRdb on the multiplex PCR reads, gives a single entry per CDR3 protein. The data contain approximately 400,000 distinct CDR3 sequences, around 18% of them singletons. The sample taken for sequencing was blood. The receptor set was obtained from a man aged 18 to 29 with Graves' ophthalmopathy.

The gene calls are TRBV7-3 and TRBJ2-5, with D unresolved. Per the germline V gene, CDR1 is SGHTA and CDR2 is FQGTGA. This CDR3 is built from 17 residues. The V and J ends lost 5 bases and 5 bases respectively, with 24 bases between them. CDR3 protein: CASSTRPSDLGRETQYF. As DNA, the CDR3 is TGTGCCAGCAGCACCCGACCCTCAGACTTAGGACGGGAGACCCAGTACTTC.

This clonotype was detected ten times or more. V is TRBV27 and J is TRBJ2-2, with D unresolved. The V gene lost 4 bases and the J gene lost 3 bases, with 9 bases spanning the gap. The CDR3 contains 14 residues. CDR1 and CDR2 from the germline V gene are MNHEY and SMNVEV (reference sequence). CDR3 nucleotides: TGTGCCAGCAGTTCCCTGGTCTACACCGGGGAGCTGTTTTTT. It specifies CASSSLVYTGELFF.

The gene calls are TRBV3-1 and TRBJ1-6, with no clear D. This CDR3 is 15 amino acids long. Trimming took 0 bases from V and 9 from J, leaving 12 bases between them. Per the germline V gene, CDR1 is LGHDT and CDR2 is YNNKEL (reference sequence). CDR3: CASSQEGLESSPLHF. Written as DNA, the CDR3 is TGTGCCAGCAGCCAAGAAGGGTTGGAGTCTTCACCCCTCCACTTT.

This clonotype was seen ten or more times. The V gene is TRBV27, the J gene TRBJ2-1; 7 nucleotides align to TRBD1. V lost 6 bases to trimming and J lost 7 bases; unmatched junction nucleotides: 6. CDR3 length equals 13 residues. Germline loops: CDR1 MNHEY, CDR2 SMNVEV (reference sequence). CDR3 residues: CASRLGGLNEQFF. The CDR3 region has the DNA TGTGCCAGCAGGTTAGGGGGCCTGAATGAGCAGTTCTTC.

This rearrangement joins TRBV18 to TRBJ1-3, with D perhaps TRBD1 (5 bases). Germline CDR1 KGHSH, CDR2 LQKENI. This CDR3 is built from 13 residues. V dropped 3 bases and J dropped 7 bases, with 10 bases sitting between them. This CDR3 is CASSPPDTNTIYF. CDR3 sequence (DNA): TGTGCCAGCTCACCTCCGGACACCAACACCATATATTTT.

The sample holds many counts of this clonotype. The CDR3 region has the DNA TGTGCCAGCAGCTTAGCGTGGGAGGATTGGGCCAACGTCCTGACTTTC. Its protein product is CASSLAWEDWANVLTF. The chain is built from TRBV7-8 and TRBJ2-6, with D perhaps matching TRBD2 (6 bases). Deletions cut 0 bases from V and 5 bases from J, with 11 bases between. The CDR3 totals 16 residues. Germline CDR1 reads SGHVS; CDR2 reads FQNEAQ.

The chain joins TRBV18 to TRBJ2-7; 8 positions match TRBD2. V gave up 5 bases and J gave up 3 bases; unmatched junction bases: 6. This CDR3 is built from 14 residues. Germline-derived CDR1 and CDR2 are KGHSH and LQKENI. The CDR3 sequence: CASSSGGGFYEQYF. In DNA, the CDR3 is TGTGCCAGCTCAAGCGGGGGCGGGTTCTACGAGCAGTACTTC. The whole variable domain, filled in from reference TRBV18 and TRBJ2-7, reads NAGVMQNPRHLVRRRGQEARLRCSPMKGHSHVYWYRQLPEEGLKFMVYLQKENIIDESGMPKERFSAEFPKEGPSILRIQQVVRGDSAAYFCASSSGGGFYEQYFGPGTRLTVT.

In this sample, this clonotype turned up many times. This chain joins TRBV3-1 and TRBJ2-3; D gene ambiguous. The CDR3 length is 16 residues. Germline values: CDR1 LGHDT, CDR2 YNNKEL (reference sequence). Trimming left V 1 base short and J 6 bases short, with 17 bases between. The CDR3 sequence: CASSQVGASLNDTQYF. The DNA of the CDR3 is TGTGCCAGCAGCCAAGTAGGTGCCTCTCTTAATGATACGCAGTATTTT.

This clonotype has ten or more counts. V gene TRBV7-9 combines with J gene TRBJ1-5; tentative D call: TRBD1 (6 bases). Trimming left V 5 bases short and J 0 bases short, with 14 bases between. The CDR3 spans 16 residues. Germline loops: CDR1 SEHNR, CDR2 FQNEAQ (reference sequence). CDR3 in amino acids: CASSRGGTNSNQPQHF. DNA of the CDR3: TGTGCCAGCAGCAGAGGCGGGACAAATAGCAATCAGCCCCAGCATTTT.

V is TRBV5-1 and J is TRBJ2-6, with TRBD1 identical over 7 bases. The junction had 2 bases not matched to a gene; V was cut back by 1 base and J by 4 bases. Germline V gene sequence: CDR1 SGHRS, CDR2 YFSETQ. This CDR3 comprises 15 residues. The CDR3 DNA is TGCGCCAGCAGCTTGACAGGGGTAGGGGCCAACGTCCTGACTTTC. Its protein product is CASSLTGVGANVLTF.

In its sample, this clonotype was seen many times. V usage is TRBV7-8 and J usage is TRBJ1-1; D call uncertain. Germline V gives CDR1 SGHVS, CDR2 FQNEAQ. V gave up 7 bases and J gave up 5 bases, with 17 bases separating them. The CDR3 length is 14 residues. The CDR3 coding sequence is TGTGCCAGCATTGAAGTAAGCGAGGATACTGAAGCTTTCTTT. Its translation is CASIEVSEDTEAFF.

The table lists this clonotype with a few counts. The genes are TRBV29-1 and TRBJ1-1; no firm D call. V lost 3 bases, J lost 4 bases, and 21 bases lay in between. The V gene's germline CDR1 is SQVTM and CDR2 ANQGSEA. The CDR3 runs to 16 residues. The CDR3 region is CSVDKPGSAGRTEAFF. The CDR3 region has the DNA TGCAGCGTTGACAAACCGGGGTCGGCCGGACGCACTGAAGCTTTCTTT. Based on the CDR3 plus reference TRBV29-1 and TRBJ1-1, the full variable domain is SAVISQKPSRDICQRGTSLTIQCQVDSQVTMMFWYRQQPGQSLTLIATANQGSEATYESGFVIDKFPISRPNLTFSTLTVSNMSPEDSSIYLCSVDKPGSAGRTEAFFGQGTRLTVV.